This T cell receptor beta chain originates from a study of cytomegalovirus exposure and HLA in healthy donors. The study, taken as a whole, reports: The authors considered a cluster of highly shared sequence variants likely to be a sequencing artifact. For TCR beta chains, V- and J-gene trimming was later linked to a missense DCLRE1C variant. As immune exposure information, only CMV serostatus was available. A further, later analysis showed that HLA-associated TCR beta chains (compared with equally common others) were more clonally expanded.

Researchers ran the PCR with 60 Vbeta and 13 Jbeta primers. Produced via immunoSEQ multiplex PCR; TCRdb's table is partial and in-frame only. The repertoire holds 70,000 to 95,000 clones, 62% seen once, with 4.5% to 7% in the top ten. Notes on this clone: The antigen is undetermined.

Sequenced input: PBMCs. The receptor was isolated from a woman in her twenties or thirties in good health and CMV-seropositive.

CDR3 nucleotides: TGTGCCAGCAGTAGACAGGGGGCGAGCCAAGAGACCCAGTACTTC. Encoded protein: CASSRQGASQETQYF. The rearrangement joins TRBV7-2 to TRBJ2-5; 10 nucleotides agree with TRBD1. CDR1 and CDR2 from the germline V gene are SGHTA and FQGNSA. V trimming: 6 bases; J trimming: 1 base; junction bases outside the gene matches: 5. The CDR3 is 15 residues long.